What follows are 23 T cell receptor beta chains derived from one specimen sequenced in a study of blood T cells in healthy people across ages. A second roughly 6 to 12 cycle PCR used barcoded and J-beta primers. TCRdb redid the calling of the 5' RACE reads with MiXCR, one entry per CDR3 protein. The sample lists about 1.7 million distinct CDR3 sequences, 28% occurring once. The sequenced material came from blood. These receptors were collected from a woman in her 30s in good health.

This rearrangement joins TRBV20-1 to TRBJ1-5, with 12 bases that match TRBD1. J was trimmed by 3 bases and V by 6 bases; bases with no gene match: 6. The CDR3 runs 15 residues. Germline assignment: CDR1 DFQATT and CDR2 SNEGSKA (reference sequence). CDR3 nucleotides: TGCAGTGCAACTGGGACAGGGGGCTTCAATCAGCCCCAGCATTTT. Translated, it gives CSATGTGGFNQPQHF.

The chain employs TRBV12-3 or TRBV12-4 and TRBJ1-3; no clear D gene. The length of the CDR3 is 15 residues. With 9 bases removed from V and 1 base from J, the gap between germline ends came to 16 bases. CDR3 region: CASSEQMGSGNTIYF. DNA of the CDR3: TGTGCCAGTAGTGAACAAATGGGTTCTGGAAACACCATATATTTT.

Comments on this clonotype: This may be a read error, as it is one base from a much larger clone. Given the absence of the conserved phenylalanine or tryptophan at the CDR3 end, a read error is likely. The chain joins TRBV7-2 to TRBJ2-1; no reliable D call. CDR3 length: 14 residues. Germline-derived CDR1 and CDR2 are SGHTA and FQGNSA. Between the trimmed V and J ends, which lost 1 base and 8 bases, there was a span of 12 bases. CDR3 residues: CASSLVVSEHEQFS. In DNA form, the CDR3 reads TGTGCCAGCAGCTTAGTTGTTTCCGAGCATGAGCAGTTCTCC.

J is TRBJ2-3 and V is TRBV28, with D possibly called TRBD1 or TRBD2 (5 bases each). This CDR3 is 13 amino acids long. V lost 7 bases, J lost 3 bases, and 11 bases lay in between. CDR1 and CDR2 (germline): MDHEN, SYDVKM. CDR3 in amino acids: CASTSWGTDTQYF. The CDR3 DNA follows: TGTGCCAGCACTTCATGGGGGACAGATACGCAGTATTTT.

The chain recombines TRBV7-9 with TRBJ2-1, with 10 bases lining up with TRBD1. J was trimmed by 14 bases and V by 1 base; bases with no gene match: 5. Per the germline V gene, CDR1 is SEHNR and CDR2 is FQNEAQ (reference sequence). This CDR3 has 13 amino acids. CDR3: CASSLGAGTGEFF. DNA of the CDR3: TGTGCCAGCAGCTTAGGAGCCGGGACAGGGGAGTTCTTC.

This clonotype was observed at least ten times. The V call is TRBV20-1, the J call TRBJ2-7, with D unclear. Germline V gene data show CDR1 as DFQATT and CDR2 as SNEGSKA (reference sequence). Between the trimmed V and J ends, which lost 2 bases and 0 bases, there was a span of 14 bases. This CDR3 contains 15 residues. DNA of the CDR3: TGCAGTGCTAGATCAAGCTCTGCGAGCTCCTACGAGCAGTACTTC. Protein product: CSARSSSASSYEQYF.

Ten or more counts support this clonotype. V is TRBV7-9 and J is TRBJ2-7, with 13 positions matching TRBD2. The CDR3 is 15 amino acids. Germline CDR1 and CDR2: SEHNR and FQNEAQ (reference sequence). V lost 5 bases to trimming and J lost 5 bases; unmatched junction nucleotides: 6. CDR3 bases: TGTGCCAGCAGCCGAGAACTAGCGGGAGGGAACGAGCAGTACTTC. Amino acid sequence: CASSRELAGGNEQYF.

This rearrangement joins TRBV7-2 to TRBJ2-7; 9 bases map to TRBD2. The CDR3 length is 16 residues. Per the germline V gene, CDR1 is SGHTA and CDR2 is FQGNSA. The ends lost 4 bases at V and 6 bases at J; junction bases unmatched: 13. The CDR3 DNA is TGTGCCAGCAGCTCTAAAACTAGCGGGCGTGGTGGCGAGCAGTACTTC. Its protein product is CASSSKTSGRGGEQYF.

This chain connects TRBV7-3 to TRBJ2-7; 9 nucleotides agree with TRBD2. The DNA end favors TRBJ2-5, so the J call may be wrong. This CDR3 is 15 amino acids long. CDR1 is SGHTA and CDR2 is FQGTGA in the germline V gene. The CDR3 nucleotides read TGTGCCAGCAGCTCAACGAGAGCGGGGGGAGAGACCCAGTACTTC. Its translation: CASSSTRAGGETQYF.

This clonotype has just a few counts. J is TRBJ2-3 and V is TRBV5-1, with 9 bases lining up with TRBD1. Trimming removed 0 bases from V and 2 bases from J; junction bases left unmatched: 4. CDR3 length: 16 residues. Germline CDR1 reads SGHRS; CDR2 reads YFSETQ. The CDR3 spells CASSLGGTGNTDTQYF. The CDR3 nucleotides are TGCGCCAGCAGCTTGGGAGGGACAGGGAACACAGATACGCAGTATTTT.

The rearrangement links TRBV2 to TRBJ2-7; TRBD2 agrees at 9 bases. From germline, CDR1 is SNHLY and CDR2 FYNNEI. CDR3 size: 16 residues. V dropped 1 base and J dropped 5; count of bases not matched to a gene: 9. The CDR3 loop reads CASSEGRLAGSDEQYF. DNA of the CDR3: TGTGCCAGCAGTGAAGGGCGGCTAGCGGGATCAGACGAGCAGTACTTC. The whole variable domain, remainder taken from reference TRBV2 and TRBJ2-7, is EPEVTQTPSHQVTQMGQEVILRCVPISNHLYFYWYRQILGQKVEFLVSFYNNEISEKSEIFDDQFSVERPDGSNFTLKIRSTKLEDSAMYFCASSEGRLAGSDEQYFGPGTRLTVT.

This clonotype turned up a few times. V usage is TRBV6-7 and J usage is TRBJ2-7; unclear D gene. TRBV6-7 is annotated as an ORF whose role is uncertain. V dropped 8 bases and J dropped 5 bases, with 7 bases sitting between them. The CDR3 extends over 10 amino acids. The CDR3 loop is CASLNHEQYF. The CDR3 nucleotides are TGTGCCAGCCTTAACCACGAGCAGTACTTC.

A remark on this clonotype: A much larger clone lies a single base off, so this may be a read error. This chain connects TRBV11-2 to TRBJ2-7; D is uncertain. This CDR3 has 11 residues. The germline CDR1 and CDR2 sequences are SGHAT and FQNNGV. In nucleotides, the CDR3 is TGTGCCAGCGCAAGCGAGTACGAGCGGTACTTC. This encodes CASASEYERYF.

This chain connects TRBV4-3 to TRBJ2-2, with 8 bases lining up with TRBD2. The germline V gene encodes CDR1 LGHNA and CDR2 YSLEER. Unmatched junction bases numbered 10, after V lost 8 bases and J lost 5 bases. This CDR3 is 15 amino acids long. The CDR3 DNA is TGCGCCAGCTCGACCGGGACTAGTGTTACCGGGGAGCTGTTTTTT. This gives the protein CASSTGTSVTGELFF.

The table lists this clonotype with a few counts. V usage is TRBV20-1 and J usage is TRBJ1-1; D not resolved. Per the germline V gene, CDR1 is DFQATT and CDR2 is SNEGSKA (reference sequence). The CDR3 totals 12 residues. V was trimmed by 5 bases and J by 1 base, leaving 8 bases between them. CDR3 protein: CSADITNTEAFF. In nucleotides, the CDR3 is TGCAGTGCTGACATTACGAACACTGAAGCTTTCTTT.

The V call is TRBV7-9, the J call TRBJ2-1, with a weak D call TRBD2 (6 bases). Germline CDR1 SEHNR, CDR2 FQNEAQ (reference sequence). Trimming took off 5 bases at V and 12 bases at J, with 14 bases between the two ends. The CDR3 is 12 amino acids. CDR3 nucleotide sequence: TGTGCCAGCAGCCAGGACTATTCACTGCAGTTCTTC. Translating gives CASSQDYSLQFF.

This sequence joins TRBV19 and TRBJ2-2; maybe TRBD2 (5 bases). From germline, CDR1 is LNHDA and CDR2 SQIVND (reference sequence). There are 13 residues in the CDR3. V was clipped by 4 bases and J by 6 bases, with 9 bases between them. The CDR3 region has the DNA TGTGCCAGTAGTACGACCGGGGCCGGGGAGCTGTTTTTT. This translates into CASSTTGAGELFF.

The J gene is TRBJ1-5, the V gene TRBV6-6; no definite D call. The CDR3 totals 15 residues. V lost 5 bases, J lost 4 bases, and 15 bases lay in between. CDR1 and CDR2 from the germline V gene are MNHNY and SVGAGI (reference sequence). DNA of the CDR3: TGTGCCAGCAGTCCCCTCGGGCGGGAGAATCAGCCCCAGCATTTT. This codes for CASSPLGRENQPQHF.

About this clonotype itself: A much larger clone lies a single base off, so this may be a read error. The rearrangement uses TRBV7-2 and TRBJ2-6; weak D call: TRBD1 (6 bases). V lost 2 bases, J lost 2 bases, and 16 bases lay in between. The CDR3 extends over 18 amino acids. Germline V CDR1 and CDR2: SGHTA, FQGNSA. CDR3 DNA: TGTACCAGCAGCTTAAGGGGGAACAGGGAAGCTGGGGCCAACGTCCTGACTTTC. This sequence encodes CTSSLRGNREAGANVLTF.

This clonotype was seen only a few times. This sequence joins TRBV20-1 and TRBJ1-4; a weak D match, TRBD1 (5 bases). This CDR3 has 13 residues. Germline V gene sequence: CDR1 DFQATT, CDR2 SNEGSKA (reference sequence). Trimming cost V 6 bases and J 4 bases, with 12 bases left between them. The CDR3 sequence: CSAREISNEKLFF. CDR3 in DNA: TGCAGTGCCAGGGAAATTAGTAATGAAAAACTGTTTTTT.

About this clonotype: The junction does not match germline at one end; this may be a read error. This sequence joins TRBV28 and TRBJ2-7; the D is unclear. Germline CDR1 is MDHEN and CDR2 is SYDVKM. The CDR3 extends over 11 amino acids. The CDR3 loop reads CASSLYDEQCF. As DNA, the CDR3 is TGTGCCAGCAGTCTATATGACGAGCAGTGCTTC.

This clonotype was detected once. V gene TRBV5-1 combines with J gene TRBJ2-1, with TRBD2 identical over 8 bases. The CDR3 extends over 16 amino acids. V was pared by 0 bases and J by 5 bases, with 7 bases of the junction left unmatched. Looked up from germline, CDR1 is SGHRS and CDR2 is YFSETQ. The CDR3 reads CASSLEDGGANNEQFF. The DNA of the CDR3 is TGCGCCAGCAGCTTGGAGGACGGGGGGGCCAACAATGAGCAGTTCTTC.

The rearrangement uses TRBV20-1 and TRBJ2-1; 16 positions match TRBD2. CDR1 is DFQATT, CDR2 SNEGSKA, per germline (reference sequence). The V and J ends lost 6 bases and 0 bases, in that order; junction bases with no gene match: 14. This CDR3 has 20 amino acids. DNA for the CDR3: TGCAGTGCGCCTAGGGCCCCGGGACTAGCGGGAGGGAGCTCCTACAATGAGCAGTTCTTC. Protein: CSAPRAPGLAGGSSYNEQFF.